These 5 T cell receptor beta chains were sequenced from one sample in a study of CD8 T cells in Susac syndrome. RNA, at about 0.5 to 1 ug, was reverse transcribed with random hexamers. TCRdb reprocessed the immunoSEQ multiplex PCR reads with MiXCR, giving one entry per CDR3 protein. The sample gives roughly 150,000 distinct CDR3 sequences, 85% to 95% of which show up once; roughly 0.2% is in the top ten. Material: CD8+ T cells from PBMCs. The receptors originated from a human donor with multiple sclerosis.

This chain uses TRBV5-4 with TRBJ2-1; the match to TRBD1 covers 11 bases. Germline V gene data show CDR1 as SGHNT and CDR2 as YYREEE (reference sequence). With 4 bases clipped from V and 8 bases from J, the junction kept 8 bases outside the gene matches. The CDR3 covers 15 residues. CDR3 sequence: CASSPGQGVSHEQFF. The CDR3 DNA follows: TGTGCCAGCAGCCCGGGACAGGGGGTTTCCCATGAGCAGTTCTTC. Full variable domain (rest looked up from reference TRBV5-4 and TRBJ2-1): ETGVTQSPTHLIKTRGQQVTLRCSSQSGHNTVSWYQQALGQGPQFIFQYYREEENGRGNFPPRFSGLQFPNYSSELNVNALELDDSALYLCASSPGQGVSHEQFFGPGTRLTVL.

The V and J genes are TRBV29-1 and TRBJ1-2, with 9 bases fitting TRBD1. The J segment lost 4 bases and the V segment lost 7 bases, leaving 7 bases of the junction unmatched. Germline-derived CDR1 and CDR2 are SQVTM and ANQGSEA. The CDR3 runs 13 residues. Written as DNA, the CDR3 is TGCAGCGCAAGGGACAGGGATGGCTATGGCTACACCTTC. Translation gives CSARDRDGYGYTF. The variable domain in full, completed from reference TRBV29-1 and TRBJ1-2, reads SAVISQKPSRDICQRGTSLTIQCQVDSQVTMMFWYRQQPGQSLTLIATANQGSEATYESGFVIDKFPISRPNLTFSTLTVSNMSPEDSSIYLCSARDRDGYGYTFGSGTRLTVV.

This sequence joins TRBV6-6 and TRBJ1-2; no clear D. Between the trimmed V and J ends, which lost 2 bases and 2 bases, there was a span of 3 bases. There are 12 residues in the CDR3. Germline CDR1 is MNHNY and CDR2 is SVGAGI (reference sequence). Written as DNA, the CDR3 is TGTGCCAGCAGTTACGACAACTATGGCTACACCTTC. As protein: CASSYDNYGYTF.

The chain couples TRBV29-1 to TRBJ2-1; D is unresolved. The germline V gene encodes CDR1 SQVTM and CDR2 ANQGSEA. Trimming cost V 1 base and J 4 bases, with 11 bases left between them. This CDR3 is 14 amino acids long. CDR3 protein: CSVEVPNAYNEQFF. The CDR3 DNA sequence: TGCAGCGTTGAAGTCCCCAACGCGTACAATGAGCAGTTCTTC.

V usage is TRBV6-5 and J usage is TRBJ1-2; D remains unclear. The CDR3 runs 13 residues. Trimming cost V 4 bases and J 5 bases, with 11 bases left between them. Germline CDR1 and CDR2: MNHEY and SVGAGI. The CDR3 protein is CASSFSGLYGYTF. The CDR3 nucleotides are TGTGCCAGCAGTTTCTCGGGGTTGTATGGCTACACCTTC.